This is a list of T cell receptor beta chains from one sample in a study of OX40 agonist ivuxolimab in advanced cancers. The repertoire was sequenced with immunoSEQ multiplex PCR; TCRdb's copy has only in-frame clones and lacks some. The repertoire has 70,000 or so clones, around 90% of them found once; the top ten carry 2% to 2.5%. The input for sequencing was CD4+ or CD8+ T cells sorted from blood, taken in a trial of the OX40 agonist ivuxolimab. Receptors originate from an adult with an advanced solid tumor such as melanoma, head and neck, liver or kidney cancer. CDR3s include the opening cysteine and the closing phenylalanine or tryptophan. The order of the fields is D gene, V gene, clone size, J gene, CDR3 DNA, CDR3 protein. A D gene is named only where the DNA matches it firmly. Expanded clones are given a class, and other clones once, few, many or no size at all.

D gene: NA
V gene: TRBV6-6
clone size: NA
J gene: TRBJ2-7
CDR3 DNA: TGTGCCAGCAGGTACGAAGGCGGGTTCACGGGGGAGCAGTACTTC
CDR3 protein: CASRYEGGFTGEQYF

D gene: TRBD2
V gene: TRBV28
clone size: NA
J gene: TRBJ2-1
CDR3 DNA: TGTGCCAGCAGTTTAAAATACCTTCTAGCGGGAGCCTCCAGTGAGCAGTTCTTC
CDR3 protein: CASSLKYLLAGASSEQFF

D gene: NA
V gene: TRBV4-3
clone size: NA
J gene: TRBJ2-1
CDR3 DNA: TGCGCCAGCAGCCAAGAGGCAGGTCTATCCTACAATGAGCAGTTCTTC
CDR3 protein: CASSQEAGLSYNEQFF

D gene: NA
V gene: TRBV6-1
clone size: NA
J gene: TRBJ1-2
CDR3 DNA: TGTGCCAGCAGTGAACAGGTCTCGCGAACGTTAGGGTTTAACTATGGCTACACCTTC
CDR3 protein: CASSEQVSRTLGFNYGYTF

D gene: TRBD2
V gene: TRBV11-2
clone size: NA
J gene: TRBJ2-1
CDR3 DNA: TGTGCCAGCAGATCATTAGCGGGAGGGCTTTCTTACAATGAGCAGTTCTTC
CDR3 protein: CASRSLAGGLSYNEQFF

D gene: NA
V gene: TRBV7-9
clone size: NA
J gene: TRBJ2-2
CDR3 DNA: TGTGCCAGCAGCTCCACTCGGGGGCCTTACCGTATCACCGGGGAGCTGTTTTTT
CDR3 protein: CASSSTRGPYRITGELFF

D gene: NA
V gene: TRBV7-9
clone size: NA
J gene: TRBJ2-3
CDR3 DNA: TGTGCCAGCAGAAGGGGAACGACAGATACGCAGTATTTT
CDR3 protein: CASRRGTTDTQYF

D gene: NA
V gene: TRBV25-1
clone size: NA
J gene: TRBJ2-1
CDR3 DNA: TGTGCCAGCAGTGGCCTTACCTACAATGAGCAGTTCTTC
CDR3 protein: CASSGLTYNEQFF

D gene: TRBD1
V gene: TRBV28
clone size: NA
J gene: TRBJ1-1
CDR3 DNA: TGTGCCAGCAGTTTATCTGACAGGGGGCAGACTGAAGCTTTCTTT
CDR3 protein: CASSLSDRGQTEAFF

D gene: NA
V gene: TRBV20-1
clone size: NA
J gene: TRBJ1-2
CDR3 DNA: TGCAGTGCTACAATAAGTGGCTACACCTTC
CDR3 protein: CSATISGYTF

D gene: NA
V gene: TRBV28
clone size: NA
J gene: TRBJ2-2
CDR3 DNA: TGTGCCAGCAGTCCAGGATTAAGGAACACCGGGGAGCTGTTTTTT
CDR3 protein: CASSPGLRNTGELFF

D gene: NA
V gene: TRBV7-2
clone size: NA
J gene: TRBJ2-1
CDR3 DNA: TGTGCCAGCAGCTTAGGGGTGGGTCGCTACAATGAGCAGTTCTTC
CDR3 protein: CASSLGVGRYNEQFF

D gene: NA
V gene: TRBV7-2
clone size: once
J gene: TRBJ1-1
CDR3 DNA: TGTGCCAGCGGGAGCCGGGGGTTGACGAACACTGAAGCTTTCTTT
CDR3 protein: CASGSRGLTNTEAFF

D gene: NA
V gene: TRBV6-4
clone size: NA
J gene: TRBJ1-1
CDR3 DNA: TGTGCCAGCCTTAATTTTGTGGGGAACACTGAAGCTTTCTTT
CDR3 protein: CASLNFVGNTEAFF

D gene: NA
V gene: TRBV9
clone size: NA
J gene: TRBJ2-7
CDR3 DNA: TGTGCCAGCAGCGTAGGGACGGGAAATTACGAGCAGTACTTC
CDR3 protein: CASSVGTGNYEQYF

D gene: NA
V gene: TRBV11-2
clone size: NA
J gene: TRBJ2-5
CDR3 DNA: TGTGCCAGCAGCCAAGGGGGGGAGACCCAGTACTTC
CDR3 protein: CASSQGGETQYF

D gene: NA
V gene: TRBV6-6
clone size: NA
J gene: TRBJ2-7
CDR3 DNA: TGTGCCAGCAGTTACTCCCGGGACTCCGAGCAGTACTTC
CDR3 protein: CASSYSRDSEQYF

D gene: NA
V gene: TRBV19
clone size: NA
J gene: TRBJ2-1
CDR3 DNA: TGTGCCAGTAGAACGGGGAATGAGCAGTTCTTC
CDR3 protein: CASRTGNEQFF

D gene: NA
V gene: TRBV6-5
clone size: NA
J gene: TRBJ1-1
CDR3 DNA: TGTGCCAGCAGACCCAGGGGTTCGAGCACTGAAGCTTTCTTT
CDR3 protein: CASRPRGSSTEAFF

D gene: TRBD1
V gene: TRBV5-1
clone size: once
J gene: TRBJ2-3
CDR3 DNA: TGCGCCAGCAGCCGCGGACAGGGCACAGATACGCAGTATTTT
CDR3 protein: CASSRGQGTDTQYF

D gene: TRBD1
V gene: TRBV11-2
clone size: few
J gene: TRBJ2-3
CDR3 DNA: TGTGCCAGCAGCTTTACAGGGGAAGATACGCAGTATTTT
CDR3 protein: CASSFTGEDTQYF

D gene: TRBD1
V gene: TRBV14
clone size: NA
J gene: TRBJ1-5
CDR3 DNA: TGTGCCAGCAGCCAAGTCCTGTGGGGAGGGGGCATGAGCAATCAGCCCCAGCATTTT
CDR3 protein: CASSQVLWGGGMSNQPQHF

D gene: TRBD2
V gene: TRBV28
clone size: NA
J gene: TRBJ2-3
CDR3 DNA: TGTGCCAGCACCCGGACTAGCGGGAGGGCCAGCACGCAGTATTTT
CDR3 protein: CASTRTSGRASTQYF

D gene: TRBD2
V gene: TRBV11-2
clone size: NA
J gene: TRBJ2-3
CDR3 DNA: TGTGCCAGCAGCTTCCGGACTAGCGAAGATACGCAGTATTTT
CDR3 protein: CASSFRTSEDTQYF

D gene: NA
V gene: TRBV30
clone size: once
J gene: TRBJ1-6
CDR3 DNA: TGTGCCTGGAAGGCCTCAGGGGCCTCACCCCTCCACTTT
CDR3 protein: CAWKASGASPLHF

D gene: NA
V gene: TRBV7-4
clone size: NA
J gene: TRBJ2-7
CDR3 DNA: TGTGCCAGCAGCTCACCCGGCGGCGGAGGCTACGAGCAGTACTTC
CDR3 protein: CASSSPGGGGYEQYF

D gene: NA
V gene: TRBV6-5
clone size: NA
J gene: TRBJ1-1
CDR3 DNA: TGTGCCAGCAGTTACAACCGGGGCCAGGAAGCTTTCTTT
CDR3 protein: CASSYNRGQEAFF

D gene: NA
V gene: TRBV27
clone size: NA
J gene: TRBJ1-6
CDR3 DNA: TGTGCCAGCAGAGGGGCCCCCTATTCACCCCTCCACTTT
CDR3 protein: CASRGAPYSPLHF

D gene: TRBD1
V gene: TRBV5-6
clone size: NA
J gene: TRBJ1-2
CDR3 DNA: TGTGCCAGCAGCGAGCAACTGACAGGGTTCAACTATGGCTACACCTTC
CDR3 protein: CASSEQLTGFNYGYTF

D gene: NA
V gene: TRBV15
clone size: NA
J gene: TRBJ2-1
CDR3 DNA: TGTGCCACCAGCAGTTTAATAGGCGGCTACAATGAGCAGTTCTTC
CDR3 protein: CATSSLIGGYNEQFF

D gene: NA
V gene: TRBV5-6
clone size: NA
J gene: TRBJ2-1
CDR3 DNA: TGTGCCAGCAGCTTGTATTCTGAGCAGTTCTTC
CDR3 protein: CASSLYSEQFF

D gene: NA
V gene: TRBV11-3
clone size: NA
J gene: TRBJ2-1
CDR3 DNA: TGTGCCAGCAGCTCCCGGGATCTCGGTGAGCAGTTCTTC
CDR3 protein: CASSSRDLGEQFF

D gene: NA
V gene: TRBV5-1
clone size: NA
J gene: TRBJ2-3
CDR3 DNA: TGCGCCAGCAGCCTCCCCACTTTAAAAGATACGCAGTATTTT
CDR3 protein: CASSLPTLKDTQYF

D gene: TRBD2
V gene: TRBV7-2
clone size: NA
J gene: TRBJ2-3
CDR3 DNA: TGTGCCAGCAGCTTGAGACTAGCGGGGCTCACAGATACGCAGTATTTT
CDR3 protein: CASSLRLAGLTDTQYF

D gene: NA
V gene: TRBV11-2
clone size: NA
J gene: TRBJ2-2
CDR3 DNA: TGTGCCAGCAGCTTAGATTTGAGGGACACCGGGGAGCTGTTTTTT
CDR3 protein: CASSLDLRDTGELFF

D gene: TRBD1
V gene: TRBV11-2
clone size: NA
J gene: TRBJ2-7
CDR3 DNA: TGTGCCAGCAGCCCGGGGACAGGGAGCGAGCAGTACTTC
CDR3 protein: CASSPGTGSEQYF

D gene: NA
V gene: TRBV7-8
clone size: NA
J gene: TRBJ2-5
CDR3 DNA: TGTGCCAGCAGCTTAATCCCTAGCAAAGGAGAGACCCAGTACTTC
CDR3 protein: CASSLIPSKGETQYF

D gene: NA
V gene: TRBV18
clone size: NA
J gene: TRBJ2-7
CDR3 DNA: TGTGCCAGCTCACCGGTCTACCCCACCTACGAGCAGTACTTC
CDR3 protein: CASSPVYPTYEQYF

D gene: NA
V gene: TRBV5-8
clone size: NA
J gene: TRBJ1-2
CDR3 DNA: TGTGCCAGCAGCTTGGGGCAGCTTCTCAACGGCTACACCTTC
CDR3 protein: CASSLGQLLNGYTF

D gene: NA
V gene: TRBV5-1
clone size: NA
J gene: TRBJ1-1
CDR3 DNA: TGCGCCAGCAGCTTAACGTCGGTCAACACTGAAGCTTTCTTT
CDR3 protein: CASSLTSVNTEAFF

D gene: TRBD1
V gene: TRBV12-5
clone size: NA
J gene: TRBJ1-1
CDR3 DNA: TGTGCTAGTCGAGAACAGGGGACGAACACTGAAGCTTTCTTT
CDR3 protein: CASREQGTNTEAFF